This T cell receptor beta chain comes out of a study of blood T cell repertoires in COVID-19. Here immunoSEQ multiplex PCR was the method, and the copy in TCRdb shows in-frame clones only, minus some. Among 150,000 to 200,000 clones listed, over 80% were seen once. V was pared by 0 bases and J by 5 bases, with 11 bases between. Germline V gives CDR1 SGHNT, CDR2 YENEEA. CDR3 size: 15 residues. The TCR originated in a woman aged 45-65 years with acute or convalescent COVID-19. The chain uses TRBV11-3 and TRBJ2-1; perhaps TRBD2 as D (5 bases). Material: peripheral blood. The CDR3 loop reads CASSLDWGVDNEQFF. In nucleotides, the CDR3 is TGTGCCAGCAGCTTAGATTGGGGAGTAGACAATGAGCAGTTCTTC.